Below, 14 T cell receptor beta chains from the same sample are listed, as sequenced in a study. MiXCR was run by TCRdb on the 5' RACE reads, yielding one entry per CDR3 protein. The table has 50,000 to 80,000 distinct CDR3 sequences, approximately 23% seen once. Sequencing was done on a sample of memory CD4+ T cells sorted from a lymph node. As to subset: memory CD4+ T cells, CD4+CD45RO+CD25-. The receptors come from a female donor with breast cancer.

This clonotype was found many times. The V and J genes are TRBV7-2 and TRBJ2-1, with 8 bases matching TRBD2. The CDR3 has 16 residues. Germline CDR1 and CDR2: SGHTA and FQGNSA. Trimming took 1 base from V and 14 from J; bases not matched to a gene: 16. For the CDR3, the DNA is TGTGCCAGCAGCTTAGTTAGCGGGGAGAGTTCGACTAGGAAGTTCTTC. Translation gives CASSLVSGESSTRKFF. Together with reference TRBV7-2 and TRBJ2-1, the CDR3 gives the full variable domain: GAGVSQSPSNKVTEKGKDVELRCDPISGHTALYWYRQSLGQGLEFLIYFQGNSAPDKSGLPSDRFSAERTGGSVSTLTIQRTQQEDSAVYLCASSLVSGESSTRKFFGPGTRLTVL.

This clonotype was picked up a small number of times. V and J are TRBV7-8 and TRBJ2-2, with D possibly TRBD2 on 6 matching bases. CDR3 length: 16 residues. CDR1 SGHVS and CDR2 FQNEAQ come from the germline V gene. V shed 2 bases and J shed 0 bases, with 10 bases lying between them. The DNA of the CDR3 is TGTGCCAGCAGCTTAATGGGAGGACCGAACACCGGGGAGCTGTTTTTT. Residues: CASSLMGGPNTGELFF.

This clonotype was picked up a small number of times. The chain links TRBV4-1 to TRBJ2-5, with D perhaps matching TRBD1 (6 bases). The CDR3 extends over 14 amino acids. In germline, CDR1 is MGHRA, CDR2 YSYEKL. The germline V and J ends were trimmed by 5 bases and 4 bases, with 14 bases remaining between them. DNA of the CDR3: TGCGCCAGCAGCGGACGAAGAGGGGGAGAGACCCAGTACTTC. It codes for CASSGRRGGETQYF.

The chain recombines TRBV29-1 with TRBJ2-5, with D tentatively TRBD1 (5 bases). The CDR3 has 12 residues. The V gene's germline CDR1 is SQVTM and CDR2 ANQGSEA. The germline V and J ends were trimmed by 6 bases and 2 bases, with 10 bases remaining between them. DNA for the CDR3: TGCAGCGTCCGACAGACTCAAGAGACCCAGTACTTC. Its protein product is CSVRQTQETQYF.

This clonotype was seen many times. The V gene is TRBV5-1, the J gene TRBJ2-5; the match to TRBD2 covers 8 bases. Unmatched junction bases numbered 10, after V lost 4 bases and J lost 5 bases. Germline-derived CDR1 and CDR2 are SGHRS and YFSETQ. The CDR3 has 15 residues. Here the CDR3 DNA reads TGCGCCAGCAGCCCGGGACTAGTGGTTAGGGAGACCCAGTACTTC. It specifies CASSPGLVVRETQYF. Using reference TRBV5-1 and TRBJ2-5 for the parts outside the CDR3, the full variable domain is KAGVTQTPRYLIKTRGQQVTLSCSPISGHRSVSWYQQTPGQGLQFLFEYFSETQRNKGNFPGRFSGRQFSNSRSEMNVSTLELGDSALYLCASSPGLVVRETQYFGPGTRLLVL.

This chain links TRBV6-1 with TRBJ1-2, with D perhaps matching TRBD1 (6 bases). V was cut by 6 bases and J by 4 bases, with 21 bases left in between. The germline V gene has CDR1 MNHNS and CDR2 SASEGT. CDR3 size: 16 residues. This chain's CDR3 is CASRTKNRAITYGYTF. The CDR3 DNA reads TGTGCCAGCAGAACGAAAAACAGGGCAATCACCTATGGCTACACCTTC.

This clonotype was recorded at least ten times. The chain couples TRBV12-3 or TRBV12-4 to TRBJ2-3; D is ambiguous. The ends were cut back, 7 bases at V and 7 bases at J, with 9 bases in the middle. This CDR3 has 11 amino acids. The CDR3 loop reads CASTATNTQYF. The CDR3 DNA reads TGTGCCAGCACGGCTACGAATACGCAGTATTTT.

As for this clonotype: This could be a read error, since a much larger clone is one nucleotide away. The gene calls are TRBV7-3 and TRBJ2-5; tentative D call: TRBD2 (5 bases). CDR1 and CDR2 (germline): SGHTA, FQGTGA. There are 13 residues in the CDR3. This CDR3 reads CASSITRQETQCF. The CDR3, as DNA: TGTGCCAGCAGCATCACTAGGCAAGAGACCCAGTGCTTC.

This clonotype has a count of ten or more. The chain carries TRBV7-2 and TRBJ2-3; 7 nucleotides agree with TRBD2. The CDR3 covers 15 residues. Looked up from germline, CDR1 is SGHTA and CDR2 is FQGNSA. V dropped 3 bases and J dropped 2; count of bases not matched to a gene: 5. CDR3 DNA sequence: TGTGCCAGCAGCTTTAAGCGGGGCCACACAGATACGCAGTATTTT. It encodes CASSFKRGHTDTQYF.

This clonotype has a handful of counts. The chain couples TRBV5-1 to TRBJ2-5, with 7 bases that match TRBD1. The CDR3 is 15 amino acids. V lost 4 bases and J lost 4; bases outside the gene matches: 10. Germline V gives CDR1 SGHRS, CDR2 YFSETQ. CDR3 nucleotides: TGCGCCAGCAGCGCCCCGGGACAGCTTGGAGAGACCCAGTACTTC. Protein sequence: CASSAPGQLGETQYF.

This clonotype was seen repeatedly, ten times or more. The genes are TRBV5-1 and TRBJ2-1; 11 bases agree with TRBD1. Trimming at V came to 4 bases and at J to 6 bases, leaving 6 bases not matched to a gene. This CDR3 has 15 residues. From germline, CDR1 is SGHRS and CDR2 YFSETQ. The CDR3 sequence: CASSQTGTGGNEQFF. The CDR3 region has the DNA TGCGCCAGCAGCCAAACCGGGACAGGGGGCAATGAGCAGTTCTTC.

This clonotype was detected a few times. The J gene is TRBJ1-5, the V gene TRBV12-3 or TRBV12-4; D call uncertain. Deletions cut 6 bases from V and 1 base from J, with 4 bases between. This CDR3 contains 12 residues. CDR3 sequence reads: CASRRSNQPQHF. For the CDR3, the DNA is TGTGCCAGCAGGAGGAGCAATCAGCCCCAGCATTTT.

This clonotype came up many times. The chain couples TRBV25-1 to TRBJ2-5, with D perhaps matching TRBD1 (6 bases). Looked up from germline, CDR1 is MGHDK and CDR2 is SYGVNS. The CDR3 spans 13 residues. The V gene lost 2 bases and the J gene lost 4 bases, with 8 bases spanning the gap. CDR3 nucleotides: TGTGCCAGCAGTGAAGGGGGCGCAGAGACCCAGTACTTC. Protein: CASSEGGAETQYF.

This clonotype came up many times. The V call is TRBV20-1, the J call TRBJ2-7; D remains ambiguous. The CDR3 contains 11 residues. Germline CDR1 is DFQATT and CDR2 is SNEGSKA (reference sequence). Trimming removed 5 bases at V and 6 bases at J, with 11 bases between. CDR3 amino acids: CSASGLPEQYF. In nucleotides, the CDR3 is TGCAGTGCTTCGGGCCTACCCGAGCAGTACTTC.